The T cell receptor (beta chain) described here comes from a study of T cell responses to AZD1222 COVID-19 vaccine. Findings of the study overall: With two AZD1222 doses given, Spike-specific TCR breadth and depth both rose.

This CDR3 has 14 residues. Per the germline V gene, CDR1 is SGHTA and CDR2 is FQGNSA. V shed 0 bases and J shed 4 bases, with 9 bases lying between them. Profiled with immunoSEQ multiplex PCR; TCRdb holds only in-frame clones, not every one. This sample yields about 140,000 clones, of which roughly nine tenths are seen a single time; around 1.3% belongs to the top ten. Regarding this clone: Its antigen remains unknown.

Material: peripheral blood, obtained 28 days after the second AZD1222 dose. The TCR sequence derives from an adult who received the AZD1222 COVID-19 vaccine. J is TRBJ1-2 and V is TRBV7-2, with D unclear. CDR3: CASSLAVTVYGYTF. The CDR3 coding sequence is TGTGCCAGCAGCTTAGCGGTAACAGTCTATGGCTACACCTTC.